Included here is one T cell receptor (beta chain) sequence, with context. These data come from a study of blood T cell repertoires in COVID-19. Across the study: Samples taken during acute and convalescent COVID-19 were collected in the United States, Italy and Spain. PBMCs, B-cell-depleted T cells, or T cells provided the cDNA or gDNA that made up the material.

Per the original data handling: Amplification from reference gene primers served as the basis for estimated nucleated cell counts. Sequenced by immunoSEQ multiplex PCR; TCRdb stores in-frame clones only, minus some. V and J calls and clone size are copied from that table; D and trimming were computed from the DNA. The profile shows over 150,000 clones, 60% to 85% of them singletons. This CDR3 comprises 19 residues. Trimming removed 2 bases from V and 0 bases from J, with 18 bases in between. Germline V gives CDR1 SGHKS, CDR2 YYEKEE (reference sequence). This chain links TRBV5-5 with TRBJ1-6; no definite D call. The receptor's source is an elderly man with acute or convalescent COVID-19. The sample consisted of peripheral blood. The CDR3 DNA follows: TGTGCCAGCAGCTTATTCTTGGCAGACACGAGCTCCTATAATTCACCCCTCCACTTT. This codes for CASSLFLADTSSYNSPLHF.